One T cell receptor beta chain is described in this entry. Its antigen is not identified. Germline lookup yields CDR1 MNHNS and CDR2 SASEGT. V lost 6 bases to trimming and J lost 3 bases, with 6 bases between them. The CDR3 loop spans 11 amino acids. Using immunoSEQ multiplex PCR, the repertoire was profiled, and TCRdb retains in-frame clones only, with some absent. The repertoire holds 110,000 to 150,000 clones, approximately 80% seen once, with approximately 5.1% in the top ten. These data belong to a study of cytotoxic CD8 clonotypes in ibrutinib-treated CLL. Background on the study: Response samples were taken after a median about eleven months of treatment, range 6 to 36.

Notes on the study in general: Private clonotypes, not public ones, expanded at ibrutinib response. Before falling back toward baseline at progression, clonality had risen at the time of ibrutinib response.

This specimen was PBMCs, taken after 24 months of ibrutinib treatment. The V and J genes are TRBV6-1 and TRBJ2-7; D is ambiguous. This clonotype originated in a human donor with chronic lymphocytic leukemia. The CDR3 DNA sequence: TGTGCCAGCAGGCTCAACTACGAGCAGTACTTC. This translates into CASRLNYEQYF.